This is a list of T cell receptor beta chains from one sample in a study of T cell repertoires in cytomegalovirus infection. These TCRs' antigens remain unknown. In TCRdb, the reads were re-called with MiXCR into one record per CDR3 protein. Among about 920,000 distinct CDR3 sequences listed, around 29% were seen once. The specimen comprised cultured CD8+ T cells from PBMCs, sampled from culture after CMV antigen stimulation. The receptors shown here come from a human donor in good health (CMV status not recorded). Some clones in this sample may be carry-over from other donors' samples. Both conserved end residues are part of each CDR3. Each record gives: D gene, V gene, J gene, CDR3 length, clone size, CDR3 protein, CDR3 DNA. A D gene is named only where the DNA matches it firmly. Expanded clones get a size class; other rows say once, few or many, or leave the size out.

D gene: NA
V gene: TRBV6-2/TRBV6-3
J gene: TRBJ2-1
CDR3 length: 14
clone size: NA
CDR3 protein: CASSYKGNVNEQFF
CDR3 DNA: TGTGCCAGCAGTTATAAGGGTAACGTCAATGAGCAGTTCTTC

D gene: TRBD2
V gene: TRBV7-2
J gene: TRBJ2-1
CDR3 length: 14
clone size: many
CDR3 protein: CASSPGLAGDEQFF
CDR3 DNA: TGTGCCAGCAGCCCCGGACTAGCGGGGGATGAGCAGTTCTTC

D gene: TRBD2
V gene: TRBV9
J gene: TRBJ2-1
CDR3 length: 15
clone size: NA
CDR3 protein: CASSHSGGPNNEQFF
CDR3 DNA: TGTGCCAGCAGCCACAGCGGGGGGCCTAACAATGAGCAGTTCTTC

D gene: NA
V gene: TRBV19
J gene: TRBJ2-7
CDR3 length: 12
clone size: NA
CDR3 protein: CASGGFPYEQYF
CDR3 DNA: TGTGCCAGCGGGGGATTCCCCTACGAGCAGTACTTC

D gene: NA
V gene: TRBV7-9
J gene: TRBJ1-2
CDR3 length: 15
clone size: few
CDR3 protein: CASSLAVQGLVGYTF
CDR3 DNA: TGTGCCAGCAGCTTAGCGGTCCAGGGATTAGTTGGCTACACCTTC

D gene: TRBD2
V gene: TRBV20-1
J gene: TRBJ2-1
CDR3 length: 14
clone size: NA
CDR3 protein: CSARGRTSINEQFF
CDR3 DNA: TGCAGTGCTAGGGGAAGGACTAGTATCAATGAGCAGTTCTTC

D gene: NA
V gene: TRBV27
J gene: TRBJ2-7
CDR3 length: 16
clone size: NA
CDR3 protein: CASSFSVLRGSYEQYF
CDR3 DNA: TGTGCCAGCAGTTTTAGTGTCCTCAGGGGTTCCTACGAGCAGTACTTC

D gene: NA
V gene: TRBV19
J gene: TRBJ1-1
CDR3 length: 15
clone size: once
CDR3 protein: CASSIVGTVYSEAFF
CDR3 DNA: TGTGCCAGTAGTATAGTTGGGACGGTTTACTCTGAAGCTTTCTTT

D gene: NA
V gene: TRBV9
J gene: TRBJ1-1
CDR3 length: 13
clone size: NA
CDR3 protein: CASSARPNTEAFF
CDR3 DNA: TGTGCCAGCAGCGCCAGACCTAACACTGAAGCTTTCTTT

D gene: NA
V gene: TRBV19
J gene: TRBJ2-4
CDR3 length: 12
clone size: NA
CDR3 protein: CASSMGTAFSAF
CDR3 DNA: TGTGCCAGTAGTATGGGGACCGCGTTTAGTGCGTTC

D gene: NA
V gene: TRBV7-8
J gene: TRBJ1-6
CDR3 length: 14
clone size: NA
CDR3 protein: CASTRSPVNSPLHF
CDR3 DNA: TGTGCCAGCACCAGATCGCCGGTAAATTCACCCCTCCACTTT